This T cell receptor beta chain appears in the sequencing data of a study of post-analysis software for immune sequencing data. TCR beta cDNA libraries had unique molecular identifiers. Via MiXCR, TCRdb re-called the PCR reads, giving one row per CDR3 protein. This sample has hundreds of thousands of distinct CDR3 sequences; 25% to 30% occur once, and the top ten carry roughly 0.53%. This sequence was found in a girl aged 5-17 years with multiple sclerosis. The sample was blood.

CDR3 in DNA: TGCAGTGCTAGCCTTCAGGGGTACAGCTATGGCTACACCTTC. Its translation is CSASLQGYSYGYTF. This chain links TRBV20-1 with TRBJ1-2; D perhaps matches TRBD1 (6 bases). V lost 3 bases and J 4 bases, leaving 15 bases between the germline ends. The CDR3 spans 14 residues. The germline V gene encodes CDR1 DFQATT and CDR2 SNEGSKA (reference sequence).